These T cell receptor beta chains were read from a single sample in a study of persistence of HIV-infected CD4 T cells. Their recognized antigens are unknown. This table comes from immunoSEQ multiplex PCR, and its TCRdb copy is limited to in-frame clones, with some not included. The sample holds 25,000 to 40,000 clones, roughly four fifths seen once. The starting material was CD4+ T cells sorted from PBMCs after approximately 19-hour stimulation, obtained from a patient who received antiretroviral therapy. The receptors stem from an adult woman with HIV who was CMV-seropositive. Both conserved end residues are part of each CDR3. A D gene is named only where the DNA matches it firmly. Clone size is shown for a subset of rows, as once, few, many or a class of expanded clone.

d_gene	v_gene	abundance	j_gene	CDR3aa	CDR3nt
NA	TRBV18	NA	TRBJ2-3	CASSRHPTDTQYF	TGTGCCAGCTCGAGACACCCCACAGATACGCAGTATTTT
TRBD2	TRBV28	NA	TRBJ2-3	CASSLLGLAGGHSTDTQYF	TGTGCCAGCAGTTTATTGGGACTAGCGGGAGGGCATAGCACAGATACGCAGTATTTT
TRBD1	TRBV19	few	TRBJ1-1	CASTKGQGFTEAFF	TGTGCCAGTACCAAGGGACAGGGGTTCACTGAAGCTTTCTTT
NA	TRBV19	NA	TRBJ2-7	CASSNLYPSWRNSYEQYF	TGTGCCAGTAGTAACCTTTACCCCTCGTGGAGGAACTCCTACGAGCAGTACTTC
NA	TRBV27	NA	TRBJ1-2	CASSLGGGTDIYGYTF	TGTGCCAGCAGTTTAGGGGGGGGGACGGATATCTATGGCTACACCTTC
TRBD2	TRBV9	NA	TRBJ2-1	CASSVSLLAAYNEQFF	TGTGCCAGCAGCGTATCCCTTCTAGCGGCCTACAATGAGCAGTTCTTC
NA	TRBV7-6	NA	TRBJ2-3	CASSLAAKFTGDTQYF	TGTGCCAGCAGCTTAGCGGCGAAGTTTACCGGCGATACGCAGTATTTT
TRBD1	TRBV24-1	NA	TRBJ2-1	CATSDSTGFSYNEQFF	TGTGCCACCAGTGATTCGACAGGGTTCTCCTACAATGAGCAGTTCTTC
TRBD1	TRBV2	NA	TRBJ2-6	CASSGDRGLAGANVLTF	TGTGCCAGCAGTGGGGACAGGGGGCTGGCTGGGGCCAACGTCCTGACTTTC
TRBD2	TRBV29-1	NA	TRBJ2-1	CSAGGNEQFF	TGCAGCGCGGGGGGTAATGAGCAGTTCTTC
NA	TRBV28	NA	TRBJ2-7	CASSQDLRRTDYF	TGTGCCAGCAGCCAAGATCTCCGTCGGACAGACTACTTC
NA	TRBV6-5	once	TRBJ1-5	CASNPGLNQPQHF	TGTGCCAGCAACCCGGGCCTCAATCAGCCCCAGCATTTT
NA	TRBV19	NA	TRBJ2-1	CASSIQVSSYNEQFF	TGTGCCAGTAGTATCCAGGTGAGCTCCTACAATGAGCAGTTCTTC
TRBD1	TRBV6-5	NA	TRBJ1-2	CASSLDRVEGYTF	TGTGCCAGCAGCCTGGACAGGGTGGAAGGCTACACCTTC
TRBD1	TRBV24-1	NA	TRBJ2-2	CATSDPGTGPPRELFF	TGTGCCACCAGTGACCCCGGGACAGGCCCCCCCCGGGAGCTGTTTTTT
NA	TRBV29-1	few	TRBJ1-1	CSLPLAPNTEAFF	TGCAGCCTACCTTTAGCCCCTAACACTGAAGCTTTCTTT
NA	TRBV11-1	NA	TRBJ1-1	CASSSKGRKNTEAFF	TGTGCCAGCAGCTCGAAAGGACGGAAGAACACTGAAGCTTTCTTT
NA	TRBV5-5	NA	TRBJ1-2	CASTPRLTGDYGYTF	TGTGCCAGCACCCCTCGTCTTACCGGGGACTATGGCTACACCTTC
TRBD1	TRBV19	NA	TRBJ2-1	CASRGLIGQGNNEQFF	TGTGCCAGTAGGGGACTGATTGGACAGGGAAACAATGAGCAGTTCTTC
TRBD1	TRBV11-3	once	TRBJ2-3	CASSRLSGGGDTQYF	TGTGCCAGCAGTAGACTGTCAGGGGGCGGTGATACGCAGTATTTT
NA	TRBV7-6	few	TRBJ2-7	CASSLVPGRDYEQYF	TGTGCCAGCAGCTTGGTCCCGGGACGGGATTACGAGCAGTACTTC
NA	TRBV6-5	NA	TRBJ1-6	CATQGSSYNSPLHF	TGTGCCACCCAGGGTAGCTCCTATAATTCACCCCTCCACTTT
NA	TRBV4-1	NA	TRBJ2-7	CASSQDSLEDEQYF	TGCGCCAGCAGCCAAGATTCACTAGAGGACGAGCAGTACTTC
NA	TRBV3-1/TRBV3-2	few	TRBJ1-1	CASSQKVTEAFF	TGTGCCAGCAGCCAAAAAGTGACTGAAGCTTTCTTT
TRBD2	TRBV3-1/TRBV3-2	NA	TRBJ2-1	CASSPYGLAGGPSGEQFF	TGTGCCAGCAGCCCTTACGGACTAGCGGGAGGGCCTTCGGGGGAGCAGTTCTTC
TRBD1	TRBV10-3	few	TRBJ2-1	CAIRSPGTGKNEQFF	TGTGCCATCAGGTCCCCCGGGACAGGGAAGAATGAGCAGTTCTTC
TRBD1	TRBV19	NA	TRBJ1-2	CASFSGTGYYGYTF	TGTGCCAGTTTTTCCGGGACAGGGTACTATGGCTACACCTTC
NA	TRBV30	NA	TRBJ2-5	CAWTRWYQETQYF	TGTGCCTGGACCCGATGGTACCAAGAGACCCAGTACTTC
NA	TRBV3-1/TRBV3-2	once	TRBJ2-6	CASSQDFSGAGANVLTF	TGTGCCAGCAGCCAAGATTTTAGCGGCGCCGGGGCCAACGTCCTGACTTTC
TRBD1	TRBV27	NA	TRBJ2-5	CASSSGTGGVETQYF	TGTGCCAGCAGTTCCGGGACAGGGGGCGTTGAGACCCAGTACTTC
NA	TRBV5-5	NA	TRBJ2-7	CASSPAATPYEQYF	TGTGCCAGCAGCCCGGCTGCGACCCCCTACGAGCAGTACTTC
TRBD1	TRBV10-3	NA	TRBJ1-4	CAISSTGQFNEKLFF	TGTGCCATCAGCAGTACGGGACAGTTTAATGAAAAACTATTTTTT
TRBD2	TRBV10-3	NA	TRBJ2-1	CAISDSGSGSVNEQFF	TGTGCCATCAGTGATTCGGGTAGCGGGAGTGTTAATGAGCAGTTCTTC
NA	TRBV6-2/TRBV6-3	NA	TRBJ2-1	CASSYSGTNEQFF	TGTGCCAGCAGTTACTCGGGGACAAATGAGCAGTTCTTC
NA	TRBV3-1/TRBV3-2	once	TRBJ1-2	CASSHGGAYYGYTF	TGTGCCAGCAGCCACGGCGGGGCGTACTATGGCTACACCTTC
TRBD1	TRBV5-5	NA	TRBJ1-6	CASNSGTGNSPLHF	TGTGCCAGCAACTCCGGGACAGGGAATTCACCCCTCCACTTT
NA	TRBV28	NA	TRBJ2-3	CASSSRRAGDTQYF	TGTGCCAGCAGTTCCCGCAGGGCCGGAGATACGCAGTATTTT
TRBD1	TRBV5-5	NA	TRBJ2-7	CASSLVQGSYEQYF	TGTGCCAGCAGCTTGGTACAGGGGTCCTACGAGCAGTACTTC
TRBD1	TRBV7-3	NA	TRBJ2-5	CASSLSGQGGQETQYF	TGTGCCAGCAGCTTGTCGGGACAGGGTGGACAAGAGACCCAGTACTTC
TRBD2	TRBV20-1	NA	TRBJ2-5	CSEQAGGAQYF	TGCAGTGAACAGGCGGGGGGGGCCCAGTACTTC